This T cell receptor (beta chain) was retrieved from a study of T-cell memory formation after mild COVID-19. As for the study in general: TCR clusters were largely donor specific.

Germline values: CDR1 SGHTA, CDR2 FQGTGA. Trimming took 5 bases from V and 8 from J, leaving 11 bases between them. CDR3 length equals 12 residues. TCRdb independently ran MiXCR on the 5' RACE reads; one entry per CDR3 protein. This sample yields about 400,000 distinct CDR3 sequences, of which 23% are seen a single time; roughly 13% belongs to the top ten. General study results and limits: Some clones that responded turned up in pre-infection memory, which suggests that cross-reactive memory joined in. CD4+ clones that contracted lay mainly in CM and EM; CD8+ ones lay in EMRA.

On this clonotype itself: Its target is unknown.

The clonotype was recovered from an adult woman who had mild COVID-19 (a few samples of this study predate the infection). Cell type and time point are not known. Sequencing was carried out using PBMCs or a T cell subset sorted from them (not recorded which). This chain uses TRBV7-3 with TRBJ2-3; D perhaps matches TRBD1 (7 bases). Here the CDR3 reads CASSNQGGTQYF. The CDR3 DNA reads as TGTGCCAGCAGCAACCAGGGGGGTACGCAGTATTTT. The entire variable domain, with the rest obtained from reference TRBV7-3 and TRBJ2-3, is as follows: GAGVSQTPSNKVTEKGKYVELRCDPISGHTALYWYRQSLGQGPEFLIYFQGTGAADDSGLPNDRFFAVRPEGSVSTLKIQRTERGDSAVYLCASSNQGGTQYFGPGTRLTVL.